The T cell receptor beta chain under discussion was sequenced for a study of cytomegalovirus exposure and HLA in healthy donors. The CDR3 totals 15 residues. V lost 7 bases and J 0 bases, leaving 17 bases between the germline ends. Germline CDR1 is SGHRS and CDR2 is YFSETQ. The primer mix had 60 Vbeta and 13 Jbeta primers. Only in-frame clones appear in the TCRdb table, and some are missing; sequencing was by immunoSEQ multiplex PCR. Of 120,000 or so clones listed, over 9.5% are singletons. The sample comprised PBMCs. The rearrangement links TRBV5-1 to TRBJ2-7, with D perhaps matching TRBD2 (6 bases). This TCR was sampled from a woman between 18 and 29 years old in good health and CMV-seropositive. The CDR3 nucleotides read TGCGCCAGCTCCCGGGAGCAAAATTTCTCCTACGAGCAGTACTTC. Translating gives CASSREQNFSYEQYF.